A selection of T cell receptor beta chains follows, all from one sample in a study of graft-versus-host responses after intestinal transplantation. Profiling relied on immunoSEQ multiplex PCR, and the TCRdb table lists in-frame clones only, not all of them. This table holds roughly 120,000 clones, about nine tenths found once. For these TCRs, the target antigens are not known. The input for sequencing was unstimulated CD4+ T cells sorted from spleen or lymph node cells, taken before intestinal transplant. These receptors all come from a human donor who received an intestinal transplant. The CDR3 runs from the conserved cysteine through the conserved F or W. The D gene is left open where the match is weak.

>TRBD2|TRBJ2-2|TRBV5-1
CASRLAGDTGELFF
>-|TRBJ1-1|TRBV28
CASQGVLEAFF
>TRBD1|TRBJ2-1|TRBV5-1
CASSFTGDDEQFF
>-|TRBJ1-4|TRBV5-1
CASSLLGDEKLFF
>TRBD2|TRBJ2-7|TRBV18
CASSTAGGAYEQYF
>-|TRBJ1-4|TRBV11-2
CASSLLGGQEEKLFF
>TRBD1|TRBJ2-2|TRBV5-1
CATRDRVSSGELFF
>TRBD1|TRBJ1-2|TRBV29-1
CSVQGGHYGYTF
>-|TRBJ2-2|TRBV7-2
CASRRDRSSKNTGELFF
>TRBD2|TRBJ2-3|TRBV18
CASSPTGGGPDTQYF